A selection of T cell receptor beta chains follows, all from one sample in a study of control samples from healthy donors and cancer patients. Some clones are missing from TCRdb's copy, which holds only in-frame ones; the method was immunoSEQ multiplex PCR. This sample yields about 160,000 clones, of which around nine tenths are seen a single time; 12% belongs to the top ten. What was sequenced was blood. Every receptor here comes from a man aged 25 to 40 in good health. Each CDR3 is given with its conserved first and last residue. A D gene is named only where the DNA matches it firmly. The size entry is marked missing in some rows and otherwise reads once, few, many or a size class.

size: -; J: TRBJ1-2; V: TRBV5-4; D: -; DNA: TGTGCCAGCAGCTTAGGGGGGATAGCTAACTATGGCTACACCTTC; CDR3: CASSLGGIANYGYTF
size: -; J: TRBJ1-2; V: TRBV7-2; D: -; DNA: TGTGCCAGCAGCTTAGTCCTGGGGGATCACTATGGCTACACCTTC; CDR3: CASSLVLGDHYGYTF
size: -; J: TRBJ2-5; V: TRBV9; D: TRBD2; DNA: TGTGCCAGCAGCCGGACTAGCGGGAGTGAGACCCAGTACTTC; CDR3: CASSRTSGSETQYF
size: few; J: TRBJ2-3; V: TRBV5-4; D: TRBD2; DNA: TGTGCCAGCAGCCTGACGGTACTAGCGGTGGGCGCAGATACGCAGTATTTT; CDR3: CASSLTVLAVGADTQYF
size: -; J: TRBJ1-1; V: TRBV20-1; D: -; DNA: TGCAGTGCTAGAGTGAAAACTGAAGCTTTCTTT; CDR3: CSARVKTEAFF
size: -; J: TRBJ2-3; V: TRBV3-1/TRBV3-2; D: -; DNA: TGTGCCAGCAGCCTCACACTGGGGCGGGGTACGCAGTATTTT; CDR3: CASSLTLGRGTQYF
size: -; J: TRBJ2-1; V: TRBV7-9; D: -; DNA: TGTGCCAGCAGCTTCACTTTAGCAACTGAGCAGTTCTTC; CDR3: CASSFTLATEQFF
size: once; J: TRBJ1-6; V: TRBV2; D: -; DNA: TGTGCCAGCAGTGAAGGGCACGACTCCTATAATTCACCCCTCCACTTT; CDR3: CASSEGHDSYNSPLHF
size: -; J: TRBJ2-2; V: TRBV28; D: TRBD1; DNA: TGTGCCAGCAGTTTACCCGGGACAGGGTCGTTGTTTTTT; CDR3: CASSLPGTGSLFF
size: -; J: TRBJ1-1; V: TRBV5-4; D: -; DNA: TGTGCCAGCAGCTCTGAGACAGGCAGGATGAACACTGAAGCTTTCTTT; CDR3: CASSSETGRMNTEAFF
size: few; J: TRBJ2-5; V: TRBV7-9; D: -; DNA: TGTGCCAGCAGCCCCAGGACAGCCCAAGAGACCCAGTACTTC; CDR3: CASSPRTAQETQYF
size: -; J: TRBJ2-1; V: TRBV29-1; D: -; DNA: TGCAGCGTTGTAAAGGGGTTCTCCTACAATGAGCAGTTCTTC; CDR3: CSVVKGFSYNEQFF
size: -; J: TRBJ2-7; V: TRBV7-2; D: -; DNA: TGTGCCAGCAGCTTAGAACTAGGTAACTACGAGCAGTACTTC; CDR3: CASSLELGNYEQYF
size: -; J: TRBJ1-3; V: TRBV9; D: -; DNA: TGTGCCAGCAGCGTTTATTGGGGGGAAGTCTCTGGAAACACCATATATTTT; CDR3: CASSVYWGEVSGNTIYF
size: -; J: TRBJ1-1; V: TRBV19; D: -; DNA: TGTGCCAGTACTGAGGGGGGCGTGGGTGAAGCTTTCTTT; CDR3: CASTEGGVGEAFF
size: -; J: TRBJ2-5; V: TRBV11-3; D: TRBD2; DNA: TGTGCCAGCAGCTCAAAAACTAGCGGGGGAGAAGAGACCCAGTACTTC; CDR3: CASSSKTSGGEETQYF
size: few; J: TRBJ1-5; V: TRBV3-1/TRBV3-2; D: -; DNA: TGTGCCAGCAGCCAAATGACAGAACAGCCCCAGCATTTT; CDR3: CASSQMTEQPQHF
size: -; J: TRBJ2-1; V: TRBV24-1; D: -; DNA: TGTGCCACCAGTGAGCCCACTCCCTGGGATGAGCAGTTCTTC; CDR3: CATSEPTPWDEQFF
size: -; J: TRBJ1-2; V: TRBV5-1; D: -; DNA: TGCGCCAGCTCTCTGGCGGACCCCTATGGCTACACCTTC; CDR3: CASSLADPYGYTF
size: -; J: TRBJ1-2; V: TRBV5-1; D: -; DNA: TGCGCCAGCAGGCATGGCTTAATCAACTATGGCTACACCTTC; CDR3: CASRHGLINYGYTF
size: -; J: TRBJ2-7; V: TRBV19; D: -; DNA: TGTGCCAGTGGGAGGACACCCTCCTACGAGCAGTACTTC; CDR3: CASGRTPSYEQYF
size: -; J: TRBJ2-4; V: TRBV6-5; D: -; DNA: TGTGCCAGCAGTTACTCTTCCAAAAACATTCAGTACTTC; CDR3: CASSYSSKNIQYF
size: -; J: TRBJ2-1; V: TRBV7-9; D: -; DNA: TGTGCCACCAACCGGGACGGTAAAGGGAATGAGCAGTTCTTC; CDR3: CATNRDGKGNEQFF
size: -; J: TRBJ2-7; V: TRBV7-7; D: TRBD1; DNA: TGTGCCAGCAGCCCCCGTCCGGGACAGGGCTACGAGCAGTACTTC; CDR3: CASSPRPGQGYEQYF
size: -; J: TRBJ2-1; V: TRBV18; D: TRBD2; DNA: TGTGCCAGCTCGTACAGCGGGGGCCCTGGGAATGAGCAGTTCTTC; CDR3: CASSYSGGPGNEQFF
size: -; J: TRBJ1-2; V: TRBV7-3; D: TRBD1; DNA: TGTGCCAGCAGCTTAGGGCCAGGGGGAGAGGGTGGCTACACCTTC; CDR3: CASSLGPGGEGGYTF
size: -; J: TRBJ1-4; V: TRBV18; D: -; DNA: TGTGCCAGCTCACCACAGGGTACGACTAATGAAAAACTGTTTTTT; CDR3: CASSPQGTTNEKLFF
size: -; J: TRBJ1-1; V: TRBV15; D: -; DNA: TGTGCCACCAGCTTGAGCTGGGGGGACACTGAAGCTTTCTTT; CDR3: CATSLSWGDTEAFF
size: -; J: TRBJ2-3; V: TRBV19; D: TRBD1; DNA: TGTGCCAGTAGTATTATGGGACAGGGGGCCAATACGCAGTATTTT; CDR3: CASSIMGQGANTQYF
size: few; J: TRBJ2-1; V: TRBV6-6; D: -; DNA: TGTGCCAGCAGTCCCGGGGAGTCAGATGAGCAGTTCTTC; CDR3: CASSPGESDEQFF
size: once; J: TRBJ1-5; V: TRBV6-6; D: TRBD1; DNA: TGTGCCAGCAGTCCCAGGGGGCGCGGGGATAGCAATCAGCCCCAGCATTTT; CDR3: CASSPRGRGDSNQPQHF
size: -; J: TRBJ2-7; V: TRBV27; D: -; DNA: TGTGCCAGCAGTTTAGTCGGCGGAGCCCAGACCTACGAGCAGTACTTC; CDR3: CASSLVGGAQTYEQYF
size: -; J: TRBJ2-7; V: TRBV18; D: TRBD1; DNA: TGTGCCAGCTCACCACAGGGGGCTCCTGAGGGCGAGCAGTACTTC; CDR3: CASSPQGAPEGEQYF
size: once; J: TRBJ2-7; V: TRBV28; D: -; DNA: TGTGCCAGCTCCCACCCATCCCGGGCGGGACACCCCTACGAGCAGTACTTC; CDR3: CASSHPSRAGHPYEQYF
size: -; J: TRBJ2-1; V: TRBV4-1; D: -; DNA: TGCGCCAGCAGCCAAGAACCAGCGGTCTCCTACAATGAGCAGTTCTTC; CDR3: CASSQEPAVSYNEQFF
size: -; J: TRBJ2-2; V: TRBV10-3; D: TRBD2; DNA: TGTGCCATCAGTGAGCGAGCGGGAGGGGGAATCGGGGAGCTGTTTTTT; CDR3: CAISERAGGGIGELFF
size: -; J: TRBJ2-7; V: TRBV9; D: -; DNA: TGTGCCAGCAGCGCCGGGGACTCTAGGTACGAGCAGTACTTC; CDR3: CASSAGDSRYEQYF
size: -; J: TRBJ1-1; V: TRBV2; D: -; DNA: TGTGCCAGCAGCTTATTCCCGGACGTACCCGAAGCTTTCTTT; CDR3: CASSLFPDVPEAFF
size: -; J: TRBJ2-5; V: TRBV7-2; D: -; DNA: TGTGCCAGCAGCTTACGGATTAGCGGACAAGAGACCCAGTACTTC; CDR3: CASSLRISGQETQYF
size: -; J: TRBJ2-7; V: TRBV10-3; D: -; DNA: TGTGCCATCAGGGGATGGGGGGCCTACGAGCAGTACTTC; CDR3: CAIRGWGAYEQYF
size: few; J: TRBJ1-1; V: TRBV6-2/TRBV6-3; D: -; DNA: TGTGCCAGCAGTTACGAGTATACTGAAGCTTTCTTT; CDR3: CASSYEYTEAFF
size: -; J: TRBJ1-5; V: TRBV5-4; D: -; DNA: TGTGCCAGCAGCGCCGGGGCCGGGGGCAATCAGCCCCAGCATTTT; CDR3: CASSAGAGGNQPQHF
size: -; J: TRBJ1-6; V: TRBV2; D: -; DNA: TGTGCCAGCAGCACGGGGGGTGCTTATAATTCACCCCTCCACTTT; CDR3: CASSTGGAYNSPLHF
size: -; J: TRBJ2-2; V: TRBV2; D: -; DNA: TGTGCCAACCTCCCCAGGGGCCGAACCGGGGAGCTGTTTTTT; CDR3: CANLPRGRTGELFF